This TCR beta chain was recorded in a study of human T cells and chemical hapten exposure (dated by TCRdb to about 2021). In the study overall: The libraries were sequenced as a pool, and the TCR yield per sample differed mostly because of small variations in library volumes within the pool. The study tracked peripheral blood TCR repertoire changes in vivo during primary and secondary sensitization to the hapten diphenylcyclopropenone (DPC) in alopecia patients. Broad study findings and their caveats: DPC sensitization did not change how many TCRs were above 1 in 1000 frequency, and no evidence was found of alterations in global repertoire structure. After repeated subsampling, changes were observed in the strength of the expansion versus patch-test correlation and in the threshold at which the correlation became significant.

This clonotype was seen more than once but under ten times. Its antigen has not been determined. Per-base qualities were not stored, and no clone one base away is much larger. Total RNA was isolated from unfractionated whole blood collected in Tempus Blood RNA tubes. Roughly 5 healthy volunteers served as TCR sequencing controls and were bled at day 0, 2 weeks and 6 weeks. Library preparation attached unique molecular identifiers to individual cDNA molecules for quantitative, reproducible TCR counting. Both TCR alpha and TCR beta chains were sequenced from each blood RNA sample. The study's processing was this. A median of around 100,000 TCRs per sample was observed, with a range of about 20,000 to 700,000. V, J and CDR3 annotation of the TCR reads was performed with the Decombinator software suite. Every sample was subsampled to the same number of TCRs (28,000) for the PS versus PT1 abundance plots. TCRs were defined as expanded if absent before sensitization and observed at least eight times at the 2-week time point. Using fastp at Q25 and MiXCR, TCRdb reprocessed the public reads and kept productive beta chains. Rows merge per CDR3 protein into single entries with the most common DNA and genes. TCRdb, rather than the study authors, made the V and J calls. This sample comprises roughly 120,000 distinct CDR3 sequences, 8.5% of them detected only once. Clones ranked in the top ten supply about 1.4% of the sample.

V loses 1 base at its end and J loses 2 bases; junction bases beyond the gene matches: 7. Measured from the cysteine to the phenylalanine, the CDR3 is 17 residues long. Only CDR3 DNA remains: 51 bases, in frame from the first base. CDR1 DFQATT and CDR2 SNEGSKA were looked up in the germline V gene (reference sequence). The sample comprised whole blood. The TCR sequence derives from a human donor in good health. Some clones in this sample may be carry-over from other donors' samples. Donor details come from another sample of the same person, matched by shared clones. The chain joins TRBV20-1 to TRBJ2-3, and 12 junction bases match TRBD2. The sequenced DNA is TGCAGTGCTAGAGCCGGGACTAGCGGGTCTCCCACAGATACGCAGTATTTT. It encodes CSARAGTSGSPTDTQYF.